A single T cell receptor (beta chain) is shown here with its context. Its target is unknown. These data belong to a study of cytomegalovirus exposure and HLA in healthy donors. Study-wide results and caveats: Among immune exposure information, only CMV serostatus was available. Looking again later, the authors saw that most CMV-associated TCR beta chains seemed HLA-restricted. In all likelihood, a cluster of highly shared sequence variants was a sequencing artifact.

13 Jbeta primers and 60 Vbeta primers were used for the PCR. Clones were read by immunoSEQ multiplex PCR, and TCRdb kept only the in-frame ones, dropping some. Of around 140,000 clones detected, roughly 79% appear once; the ten largest clones hold around 1.5%. The origin of this receptor is a man under 40 in good health and CMV-seropositive. Sequencing was carried out using PBMCs.

The CDR3 DNA sequence: TGTGCCAGCAGCCCTAAAACCGGGGTTGGAAACACCATATATTTT. Translation gives CASSPKTGVGNTIYF. The rearrangement uses TRBV7-9 and TRBJ1-3; D is uncertain. V lost 5 bases, J lost 3 bases, and 14 bases lay in between. CDR1 and CDR2 from the germline V gene are SEHNR and FQNEAQ (reference sequence). This CDR3 is built from 15 residues.